This is a list of T cell receptor beta chains from one sample in a study of tumor and adjacent non-tumor tissue in lung cancer. Using its own MiXCR run on the multiplex PCR reads, TCRdb lists one record per CDR3 protein. Of about 140,000 distinct CDR3 sequences listed, approximately 64% were seen once; the top ten hold about 20%. Sequenced: lung tumor tissue. These receptors were collected from a man aged 60 to 69 with small cell lung cancer. Both conserved end residues are part of each CDR3. A D gene is named only where the DNA matches it firmly. Clone size, where shown, is once, few, many, or a class for clones that have expanded.

cdr3_aa cdr3_nt d_call j_call clone_size v_call
CASSSRQGTGGYTF TGTGCCAGCAGCTCTAGACAGGGGACCGGTGGCTACACCTTC TRBD1 TRBJ1-2 NA TRBV7-3
CASSAEGGRNTIYF TGTGCCAGCAGCGCCGAGGGAGGAAGAAACACCATATATTTT NA TRBJ1-3 NA TRBV6-1
CASRREGLGEQYF TGTGCCAGCCGACGGGAGGGCCTAGGGGAGCAGTACTTC TRBD2 TRBJ2-7 NA TRBV12-3/TRBV12-4
CASRQGLAGPNEQFF TGTGCCAGCAGACAAGGACTAGCTGGGCCCAATGAGCAGTTCTTC TRBD2 TRBJ2-1 many TRBV12-3/TRBV12-4
CSASRPGLGQETQYF TGCAGTGCTAGTCGTCCGGGACTCGGACAAGAGACCCAGTACTTC NA TRBJ2-5 few TRBV20-1
CASSLPGDGANVLTF TGTGCCAGCAGCTTGCCGGGGGATGGGGCTAACGTCCTGACTTTC NA TRBJ2-6 NA TRBV11-2
CSVGGTSGGRVYNEQFF TGCAGCGTTGGGGGGACTAGCGGGGGCCGGGTTTACAATGAGCAGTTCTTC TRBD2 TRBJ2-1 many TRBV29-1
CANSPTGNTIYF TGTGCCAACAGTCCCACCGGAAACACCATATATTTT NA TRBJ1-3 NA TRBV28
CASWAGFWEKLFF TGTGCCAGCTGGGCAGGTTTTTGGGAAAAACTGTTTTTT NA TRBJ1-4 many TRBV6-1
CSVGVGHGEQFF TGCAGCGTTGGGGTGGGTCACGGTGAGCAGTTCTTC NA TRBJ2-1 many TRBV29-1
CASSLAGPRGGWSTEALF TGTGCCAGCAGCTTAGCGGGGCCTAGGGGGGGATGGAGCACTGAAGCTCTCTTT NA TRBJ1-1 NA TRBV11-2
CASSFRESYGYTF TGTGCCAGCAGTTTCCGGGAAAGTTATGGCTACACCTTC NA TRBJ1-2 NA TRBV12-3/TRBV12-4
CSARGEQGTEAFF TGCAGTGCTAGAGGGGAGCAGGGCACTGAAGCTTTCTTT NA TRBJ1-1 few TRBV20-1
CASSFRARDTQYF TGTGCCAGCAGTTTTAGGGCTAGAGATACGCAGTATTTT NA TRBJ2-3 few TRBV28
CASSSTGTKNIGELFF TGTGCCAGCAGCAGCACCGGGACAAAGAACATCGGGGAGCTGTTTTTT NA TRBJ2-2 NA TRBV7-9
CASSFGTGTEKLFF TGTGCCAGCAGTTTCGGGACAGGGACTGAAAAACTGTTTTTT TRBD1 TRBJ1-4 NA TRBV6-1
CASSFRQTDTDAFF TGTGCCAGCAGTTTTAGACAGACCGACACTGACGCTTTCTTT NA TRBJ1-1 NA TRBV11-2
CRGGYEGTEAFF TGCAGAGGTGGCTATGAGGGCACTGAAGCTTTCTTT NA TRBJ1-1 NA TRBV29-1
CASSPSGGNNEQFF TGTGCCAGCAGCCCAAGCGGAGGGAACAATGAGCAGTTCTTC NA TRBJ2-1 NA TRBV7-3
CASSRIGDTVNTGELFF TGTGCCAGTAGTCGGATCGGGGACACCGTAAACACCGGGGAGCTGTTTTTT NA TRBJ2-2 once TRBV19
CASRDSLETQYF TGTGCCAGCCGGGACTCACTAGAGACCCAGTACTTC NA TRBJ2-5 NA TRBV6-6
CASSYSSLAVDYEQYF TGTGCCAGCAGTTACTCATCCCTTGCGGTTGATTACGAGCAGTACTTC NA TRBJ2-7 NA TRBV6-2/TRBV6-3
CASSLSRQGAQYF TGTGCCAGCAGTTTGTCCCGCCAAGGGGCCCAGTACTTC NA TRBJ2-5 many TRBV6-6
CASSSLGGYSGANVLTF TGTGCCAGCAGTTCCCTGGGGGGATACTCTGGGGCCAACGTCCTGACTTTC NA TRBJ2-6 NA TRBV28
CSVTGTAVGNIQYF TGTAGTGTGACCGGGACAGCTGTGGGAAACATCCAGTACTTC TRBD1 TRBJ2-4 few TRBV20-1
CTSRGGEDEQFF TGTACCAGCAGGGGGGGCGAGGACGAGCAGTTCTTC NA TRBJ2-1 NA TRBV11-2
CSALSRTGSRNTIYF TGCAGCGCCTTATCCAGGACGGGTTCTCGAAACACCATATATTTT NA TRBJ1-3 NA TRBV29-1
CASSLIVTVTEAFF TGTGCCAGCAGTTTAATAGTCACAGTAACTGAAGCTTTCTTT NA TRBJ1-1 NA TRBV12-3/TRBV12-4
CASSLQGAGTEAFF TGTGCCAGCAGCTTACAGGGGGCTGGGACTGAAGCTTTCTTT TRBD1 TRBJ1-1 NA TRBV7-9
CSGNKQGDGIQHF TGCAGTGGCAATAAACAGGGCGACGGCATTCAGCACTTC NA TRBJ2-4 NA TRBV20-1
CSVMSSGRNNEQFF TGCAGCGTTATGTCTAGCGGGAGAAACAATGAGCAGTTCTTC TRBD2 TRBJ2-1 few TRBV29-1
CTSSWGDANTGELFF TGTACCAGCAGTTGGGGCGACGCGAACACCGGGGAGCTGTTTTTC NA TRBJ2-2 NA TRBV12-3/TRBV12-4
CASRKGGGGKLFF TGTGCCAGCCGAAAGGGGGGTGGCGGAAAACTGTTTTTT NA TRBJ1-4 NA TRBV11-2
CASSPSRTGYEIQYF TGTGCCAGCAGCCCGAGTCGGACAGGGTACGAGATCCAGTACTTC TRBD1 TRBJ2-5 NA TRBV11-3
CASSPFLSSYNEQFF TGTGCCAGCAGTCCGTTCCTTAGCTCCTACAATGAGCAGTTCTTC NA TRBJ2-1 few TRBV28
CSVIWLTGNNEQFF TGCAGCGTTATCTGGCTAACGGGCAACAATGAGCAGTTCTTC NA TRBJ2-1 NA TRBV29-1
CASSDFVGQTRYF TGCGCCAGCAGTGATTTCGTGGGACAGACCCGGTACTTC TRBD1 TRBJ2-5 once TRBV10-2
CASSQNAGTSAKNIQYF TGCGCCAGCAGCCAAAACGCCGGGACTTCAGCCAAAAACATTCAGTACTTC NA TRBJ2-4 NA TRBV4-1
CASTRRRNSEAFF TGTGCCAGCACTCGACGGCGGAACAGTGAAGCTTTCTTT NA TRBJ1-1 NA TRBV6-1
CANRRGLAGPTGELFF TGTGCCAATAGACGCGGACTAGCGGGTCCCACCGGGGAGCTGTTTTTT TRBD2 TRBJ2-2 NA TRBV6-5
CSAKQGVGYGYTF TGCAGTGCTAAACAGGGGGTTGGGTATGGCTACACATTC TRBD1 TRBJ1-2 NA TRBV20-1
CASSLLLAGEQFF TGTGCCAGCAGTTTATTGCTGGCCGGTGAGCAGTTCTTC NA TRBJ2-1 many TRBV12-3/TRBV12-4
CASSFVSSHNSPLHF TGTGCCAGCAGTTTCGTTAGCTCCCATAATTCACCCCTCCACTTT NA TRBJ1-6 NA TRBV28
CVSSPPHRGCVNEQFF TGTGTCAGCAGTCCGCCCCACAGGGGGTGCGTTAATGAGCAGTTCTTC TRBD1 TRBJ2-1 NA TRBV28
CSAAGLADTDTQYF TGCAGTGCCGCGGGACTAGCGGACACAGATACGCAGTATTTT TRBD2 TRBJ2-3 NA TRBV20-1
CASSYSNFPVCTEAFF TGTGCCAGCAGTTACTCGAATTTCCCTGTGTGCACTGAAGCTTTCTTT NA TRBJ1-1 NA TRBV6-5
CAWSSANEKLFF TGTGCCTGGAGTAGCGCGAATGAAAAACTGTTTTTT NA TRBJ1-4 NA TRBV30
CAGSLHPSGANVLTF TGTGCCGGCAGCTTACACCCATCTGGGGCCAACGTCCTGACTTTC NA TRBJ2-6 NA TRBV11-2